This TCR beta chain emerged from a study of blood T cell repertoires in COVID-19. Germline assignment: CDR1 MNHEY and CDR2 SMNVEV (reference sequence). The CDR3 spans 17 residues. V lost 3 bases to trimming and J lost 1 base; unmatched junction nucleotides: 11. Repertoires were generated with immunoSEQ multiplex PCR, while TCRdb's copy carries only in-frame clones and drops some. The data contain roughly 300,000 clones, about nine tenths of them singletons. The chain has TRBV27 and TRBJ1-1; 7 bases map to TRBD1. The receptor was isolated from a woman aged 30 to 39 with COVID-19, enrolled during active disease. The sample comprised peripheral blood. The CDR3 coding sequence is TGTGCCAGCAGTTTTGTAGGCAGGGGGATCCCGAACACTGAAGCTTTCTTT. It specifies CASSFVGRGIPNTEAFF.